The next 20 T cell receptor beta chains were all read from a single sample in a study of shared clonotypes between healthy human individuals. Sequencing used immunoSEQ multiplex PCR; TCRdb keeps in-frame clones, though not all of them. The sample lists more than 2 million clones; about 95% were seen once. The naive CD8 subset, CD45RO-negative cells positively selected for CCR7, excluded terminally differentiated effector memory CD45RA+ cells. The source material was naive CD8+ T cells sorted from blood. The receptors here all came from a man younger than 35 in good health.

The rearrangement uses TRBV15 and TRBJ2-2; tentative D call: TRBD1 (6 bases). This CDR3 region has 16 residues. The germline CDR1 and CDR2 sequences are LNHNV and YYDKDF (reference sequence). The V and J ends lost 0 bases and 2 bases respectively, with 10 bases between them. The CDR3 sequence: CATSRDPQGNTGELFF. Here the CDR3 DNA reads TGTGCCACCAGCAGAGATCCACAGGGTAACACCGGGGAGCTGTTTTTT. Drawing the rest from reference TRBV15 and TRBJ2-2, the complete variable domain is DAMVIQNPRYQVTQFGKPVTLSCSQTLNHNVMYWYQQKSSQAPKLLFHYYDKDFNNEADTPDNFQSRRPNTSFCFLDIRSPGLGDTAMYLCATSRDPQGNTGELFFGEGSRLTVL.

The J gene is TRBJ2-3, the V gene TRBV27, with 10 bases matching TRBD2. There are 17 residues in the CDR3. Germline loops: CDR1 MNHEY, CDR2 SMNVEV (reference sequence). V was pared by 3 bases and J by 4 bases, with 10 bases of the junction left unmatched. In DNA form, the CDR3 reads TGTGCCAGCAGTTTGCAAGGTGCTAGCGGGAGACCAGATACGCAGTATTTT. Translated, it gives CASSLQGASGRPDTQYF.

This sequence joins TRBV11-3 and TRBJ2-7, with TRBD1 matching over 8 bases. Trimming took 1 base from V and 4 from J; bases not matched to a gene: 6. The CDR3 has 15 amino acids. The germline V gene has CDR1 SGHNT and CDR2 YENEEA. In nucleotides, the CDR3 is TGTGCCAGCAGCTTAGGGACAGGGTTCGGATACGAGCAGTACTTC. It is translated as CASSLGTGFGYEQYF.

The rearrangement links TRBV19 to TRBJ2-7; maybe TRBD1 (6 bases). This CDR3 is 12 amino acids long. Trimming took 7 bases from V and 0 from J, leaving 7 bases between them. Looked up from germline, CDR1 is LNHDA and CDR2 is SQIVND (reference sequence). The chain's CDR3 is CASMDSSYEQYF. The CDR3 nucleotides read TGTGCCAGTATGGACAGCTCCTACGAGCAGTACTTC. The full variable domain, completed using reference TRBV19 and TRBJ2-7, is DGGITQSPKYLFRKEGQNVTLSCEQNLNHDAMYWYRQDPGQGLRLIYYSQIVNDFQKGDIAEGYSVSREKKESFPLTVTSAQKNPTAFYLCASMDSSYEQYFGPGTRLTVT.

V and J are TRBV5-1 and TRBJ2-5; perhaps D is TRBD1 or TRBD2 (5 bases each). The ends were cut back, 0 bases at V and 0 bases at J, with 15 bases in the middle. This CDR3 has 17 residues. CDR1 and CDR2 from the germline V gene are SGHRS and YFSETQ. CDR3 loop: CASSLELDGTYQETQYF. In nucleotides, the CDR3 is TGCGCCAGCAGCTTGGAACTAGACGGGACGTACCAAGAGACCCAGTACTTC.

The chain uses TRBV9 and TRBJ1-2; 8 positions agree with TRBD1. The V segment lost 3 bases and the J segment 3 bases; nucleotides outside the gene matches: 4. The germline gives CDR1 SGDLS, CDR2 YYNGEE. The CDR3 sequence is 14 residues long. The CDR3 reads CASSAPTGDYGYTF. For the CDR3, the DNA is TGTGCCAGCAGCGCCCCGACAGGGGACTATGGCTACACCTTC.

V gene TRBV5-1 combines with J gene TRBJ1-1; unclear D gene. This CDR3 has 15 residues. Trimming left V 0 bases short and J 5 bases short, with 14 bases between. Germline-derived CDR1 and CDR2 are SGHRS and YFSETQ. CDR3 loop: CASSLDVRTVTEAFF. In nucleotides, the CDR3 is TGCGCCAGCAGCTTGGATGTCAGGACGGTGACTGAAGCTTTCTTT.

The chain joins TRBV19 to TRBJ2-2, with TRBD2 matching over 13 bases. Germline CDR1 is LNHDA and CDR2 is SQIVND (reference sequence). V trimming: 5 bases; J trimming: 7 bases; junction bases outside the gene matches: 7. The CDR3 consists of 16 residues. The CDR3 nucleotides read TGTGCCAGTAGTCTACTAGCGGGAGGGCCCATCGGGGAGCTGTTTTTT. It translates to CASSLLAGGPIGELFF.

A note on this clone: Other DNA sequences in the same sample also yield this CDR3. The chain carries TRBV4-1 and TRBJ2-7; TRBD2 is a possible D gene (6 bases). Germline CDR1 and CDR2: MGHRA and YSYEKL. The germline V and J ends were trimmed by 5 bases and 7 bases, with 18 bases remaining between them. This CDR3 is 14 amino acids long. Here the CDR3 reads CASSSQWDSSEQYF. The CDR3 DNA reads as TGCGCCAGCAGCTCCCAATGGGACTCAAGTGAGCAGTACTTC.

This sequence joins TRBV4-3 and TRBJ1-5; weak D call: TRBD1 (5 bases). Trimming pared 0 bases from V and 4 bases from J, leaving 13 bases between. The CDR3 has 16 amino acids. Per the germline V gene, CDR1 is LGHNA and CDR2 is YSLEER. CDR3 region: CASSQERGQGNQPQHF. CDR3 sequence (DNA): TGCGCCAGCAGCCAAGAAAGAGGGCAGGGAAATCAGCCCCAGCATTTT.

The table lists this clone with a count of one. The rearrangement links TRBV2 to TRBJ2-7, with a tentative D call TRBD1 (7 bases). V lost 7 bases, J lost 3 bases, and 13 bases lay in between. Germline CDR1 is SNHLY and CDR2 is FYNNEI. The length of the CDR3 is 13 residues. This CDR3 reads CASMGQGGYEQYF. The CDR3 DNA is TGTGCCAGCATGGGCCAGGGGGGCTACGAGCAGTACTTC. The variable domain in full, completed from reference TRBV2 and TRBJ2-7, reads EPEVTQTPSHQVTQMGQEVILRCVPISNHLYFYWYRQILGQKVEFLVSFYNNEISEKSEIFDDQFSVERPDGSNFTLKIRSTKLEDSAMYFCASMGQGGYEQYFGPGTRLTVT.

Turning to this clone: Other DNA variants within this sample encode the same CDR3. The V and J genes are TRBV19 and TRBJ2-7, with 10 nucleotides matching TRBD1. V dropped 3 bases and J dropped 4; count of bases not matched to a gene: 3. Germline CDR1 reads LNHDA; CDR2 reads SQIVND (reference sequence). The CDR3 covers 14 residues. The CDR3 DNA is TGTGCCAGTAGTATCGGGACAGGGGTGTACGAGCAGTACTTC. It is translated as CASSIGTGVYEQYF.

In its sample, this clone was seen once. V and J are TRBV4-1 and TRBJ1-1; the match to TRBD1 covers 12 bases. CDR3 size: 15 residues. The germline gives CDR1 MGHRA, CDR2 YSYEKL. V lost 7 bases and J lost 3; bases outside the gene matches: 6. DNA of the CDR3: TGCGCCAGCACCGGGACAGGGGGCCGGGACACTGAAGCTTTCTTT. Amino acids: CASTGTGGRDTEAFF.

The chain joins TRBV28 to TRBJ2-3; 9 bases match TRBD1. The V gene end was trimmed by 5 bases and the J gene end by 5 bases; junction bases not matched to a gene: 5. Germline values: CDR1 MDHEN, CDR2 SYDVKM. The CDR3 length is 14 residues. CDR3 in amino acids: CASSMGQGIDTQYF. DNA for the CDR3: TGTGCCAGCAGTATGGGACAGGGAATAGATACGCAGTATTTT.

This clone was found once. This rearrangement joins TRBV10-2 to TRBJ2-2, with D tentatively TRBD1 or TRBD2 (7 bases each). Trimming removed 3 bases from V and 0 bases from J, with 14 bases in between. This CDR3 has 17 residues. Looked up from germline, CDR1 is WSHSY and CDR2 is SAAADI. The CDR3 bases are TGCGCCAGCAGTGACGACAGGGAGGGCTCGAACACCGGGGAGCTGTTTTTT. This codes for CASSDDREGSNTGELFF.

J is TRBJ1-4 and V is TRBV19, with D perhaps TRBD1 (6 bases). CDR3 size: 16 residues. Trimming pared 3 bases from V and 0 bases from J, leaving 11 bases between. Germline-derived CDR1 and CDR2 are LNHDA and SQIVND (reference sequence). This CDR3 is CASSIGTLATNEKLFF. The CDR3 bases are TGTGCCAGTAGTATCGGGACACTAGCAACTAATGAAAAACTGTTTTTT.

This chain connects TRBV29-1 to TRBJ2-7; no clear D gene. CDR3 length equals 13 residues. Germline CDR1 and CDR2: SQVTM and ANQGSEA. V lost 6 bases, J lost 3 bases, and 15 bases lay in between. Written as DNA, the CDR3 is TGCAGCGTAATGGTCCCGGACCGCTACGAGCAGTACTTC. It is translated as CSVMVPDRYEQYF.

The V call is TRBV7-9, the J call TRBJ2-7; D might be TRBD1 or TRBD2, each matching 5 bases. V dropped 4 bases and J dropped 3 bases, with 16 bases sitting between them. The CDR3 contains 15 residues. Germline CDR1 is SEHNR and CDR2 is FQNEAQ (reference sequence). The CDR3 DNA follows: TGTGCCAGCAGCTCATCCGGGACGGGAAACTACGAGCAGTACTTC. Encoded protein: CASSSSGTGNYEQYF.

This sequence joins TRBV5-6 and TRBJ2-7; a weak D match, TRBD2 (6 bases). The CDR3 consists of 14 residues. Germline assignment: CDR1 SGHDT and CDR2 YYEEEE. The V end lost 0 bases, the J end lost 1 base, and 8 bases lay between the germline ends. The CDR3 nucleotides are TGTGCCAGCAGCTTGGCCGGGACTTCCTACGAGCAGTACTTC. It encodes CASSLAGTSYEQYF.

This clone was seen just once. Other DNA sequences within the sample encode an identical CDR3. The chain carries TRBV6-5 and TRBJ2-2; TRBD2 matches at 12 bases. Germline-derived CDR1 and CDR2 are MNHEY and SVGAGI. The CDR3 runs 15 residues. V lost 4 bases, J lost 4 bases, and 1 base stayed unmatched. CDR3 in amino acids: CASSLTSGGTGELFF. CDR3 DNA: TGTGCCAGCAGTTTGACTAGCGGGGGCACCGGGGAGCTGTTTTTT.